This T cell receptor beta chain was observed in a study of CD4 T cells in relation to SARS-CoV-2 and coronaviruses. Findings of the study overall: Roughly three fifths of donors had memory CD4+ clonotypes crossrecognizing SARS-CoV-2 and common cold coronavirus spike.

Libraries were prepared by immunoSEQ multiplex PCR; TCRdb keeps only in-frame clonotypes and omits some of them. Of tens of thousands of clones listed, under 95% were seen once; the top ten hold about 0.36%. The germline gives CDR1 SGHRS, CDR2 YFSETQ. CDR3 size: 13 residues. V lost 4 bases and J lost 8, with 13 bases in between. Naive and memory CD4+ T cells came from enriched cryopreserved PBMCs. Of note for this clone: Its antigen remains unknown.

This clonotype was obtained from an adult with COVID-19. Sequencing was done on a sample of naive CD4+ T cells from PBMCs. As for subset: naive CD4+ T cells isolated by negative enrichment. The V gene is TRBV5-1, the J gene TRBJ1-3; D is unclear. CDR3 sequence (DNA): TGCGCCAGCAGCCAGGCAGGATCGGACACCATATATTTT. Encoded protein: CASSQAGSDTIYF.